One sample yielded the 7 T cell receptor beta chains listed below, sequenced in a study of response to subunit inactivated influenza vaccine (dated by TCRdb to between 2018 and 2020). The library came from RT-PCR. The instrument was an Illumina HiSeq 2500. In TCRdb, the public reads were trimmed at Q25 with fastp and aligned with MiXCR, with productive beta chains retained. Each entry is one CDR3 protein sequence, shown with its most common DNA and genes. The sample table contains just under 550,000 distinct CDR3 sequences; only one count was recorded for roughly 23% of them. The ten biggest clones cover under 3.5% of the sample. These data were also filed under a second study, of T cells expressing NK-cell markers. As that second paper reports: TCR beta cDNA libraries were made by 5'RACE template switching that added a universal primer site and unique molecular identifiers.

The sequencing used CD4+ T cells sorted from PBMCs, collected approximately 12 days after vaccination. These receptors were collected from a man aged 50-60 years who received an inactivated influenza vaccine. Donor details come from another sample of the same person, matched by shared clones.

The genes are TRBV27 and TRBJ1-5, with TRBD1 identical over 7 bases. Germline CDR1 is MNHEY and CDR2 is SMNVEV (reference sequence). The CDR3 spans 17 residues. With V trimmed by 6 bases and J by 1 base, 12 bases remained unmatched. The DNA for the CDR3 is TGTGCCAGCAGCCCCTGGAACAGGGGTTTGAGCAATCAGCCCCAGCATTTT. The encoded protein is CASSPWNRGLSNQPQHF.

This clonotype was counted many times. The CDR3, as DNA: TGTGCCCGCACCGCCGGATCTAGCGGGAGGTCCCATACGCAGTATTTT. This gives the protein CARTAGSSGRSHTQYF. The V gene is TRBV2, the J gene TRBJ2-3; 11 bases agree with TRBD2. The CDR3 contains 16 residues. CDR1 and CDR2 from the germline V gene are SNHLY and FYNNEI. With V trimmed by 11 bases and J by 7 bases, 17 bases remained unmatched. The whole variable domain, filled in from reference TRBV2 and TRBJ2-3, reads EPEVTQTPSHQVTQMGQEVILRCVPISNHLYFYWYRQILGQKVEFLVSFYNNEISEKSEIFDDQFSVERPDGSNFTLKIRSTKLEDSAMYFCARTAGSSGRSHTQYFGPGTRLTVL.

About this clonotype itself: This may be a read error: a much more frequent sequence differs by one nucleotide. The chain links TRBV6-2 or TRBV6-3 to TRBJ2-3; maybe TRBD2 (6 bases). In germline, CDR1 is MNHEY, CDR2 SVGEGT. The length of the CDR3 is 17 residues. The CDR3 bases are TGTGCCAGCAGTTACTCACCGGGACTTGTTCTCACAGATGCGCAGTATTTT. Encoded protein: CASSYSPGLVLTDAQYF.

The CDR3 sequence is CASSYSKRVGPAFF. The CDR3 region has the DNA TGTGCCAGCAGTTACTCGAAGAGGGTGGGCCCGGCTTTCTTT. The chain carries TRBV6-5 and TRBJ1-1; no clear D gene. The CDR3 spans 14 residues. The germline V and J ends were trimmed by 0 bases and 11 bases, with 16 bases remaining between them. Germline assignment: CDR1 MNHEY and CDR2 SVGAGI.

This clonotype was found a few times. The rearrangement uses TRBV7-2 and TRBJ2-7; maybe TRBD1 (5 bases). This CDR3 has 14 amino acids. Deletions cut 2 bases from V and 2 bases from J, with 10 bases between. The V gene's germline CDR1 is SGHTA and CDR2 FQGNSA. CDR3 coding DNA: TGTGCCAGCAGCTTACGGACAAAAACCTACGAGCAGTACTTC. Amino acid sequence: CASSLRTKTYEQYF.

This clonotype was counted between two and nine times. The rearrangement joins TRBV7-2 to TRBJ2-1; TRBD2 is a possible D gene (6 bases). Looked up from germline, CDR1 is SGHTA and CDR2 is FQGNSA. This CDR3 spans 14 amino acids. Between the trimmed V and J ends, which lost 5 bases and 5 bases, there was a span of 13 bases. The CDR3 DNA reads TGTGCCAGCAGCCCTATGGCGGGAAACAATGAGCAGTTCTTC. Translation gives CASSPMAGNNEQFF.

A remark on this clonotype: The limits of the CDR3 on the DNA are not certain, so only TCRdb's listed CDR3 is given. This chain connects TRBV7-6 to TRBJ2-1; the table gives TRBD2 as D, unverified against the DNA. Germline assignment: CDR1 SGHVS and CDR2 FNYEAQ. The CDR3 extends over 16 residues, inclusive of both ends. The CDR3 protein is CASSFGPGSSYNEQFF.